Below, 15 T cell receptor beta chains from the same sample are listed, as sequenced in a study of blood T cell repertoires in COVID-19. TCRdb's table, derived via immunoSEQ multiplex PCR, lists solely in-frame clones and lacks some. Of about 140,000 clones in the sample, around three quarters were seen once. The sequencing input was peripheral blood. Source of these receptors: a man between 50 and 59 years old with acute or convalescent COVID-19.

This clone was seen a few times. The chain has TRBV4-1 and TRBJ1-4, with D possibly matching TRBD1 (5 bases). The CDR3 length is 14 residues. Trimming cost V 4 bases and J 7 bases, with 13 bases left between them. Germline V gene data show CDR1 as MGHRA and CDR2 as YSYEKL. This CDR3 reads CASSRAGLPEKLFF. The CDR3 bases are TGCGCCAGCAGCCGGGCAGGGCTTCCTGAAAAACTGTTTTTT.

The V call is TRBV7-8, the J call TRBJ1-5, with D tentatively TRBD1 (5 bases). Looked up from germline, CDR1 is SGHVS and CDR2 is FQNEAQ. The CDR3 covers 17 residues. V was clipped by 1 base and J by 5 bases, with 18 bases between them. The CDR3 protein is CASSLGYQGRGDQPQHF. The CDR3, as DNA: TGTGCCAGCAGCTTAGGATACCAGGGTAGGGGCGATCAGCCCCAGCATTTT. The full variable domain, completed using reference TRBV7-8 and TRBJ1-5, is GAGVSQSPRYKVAKRGQDVALRCDPISGHVSLFWYQQALGQGPEFLTYFQNEAQLDKSGLPSDRFFAERPEGSVSTLKIQRTQQEDSAVYLCASSLGYQGRGDQPQHFGDGTRLSIL.

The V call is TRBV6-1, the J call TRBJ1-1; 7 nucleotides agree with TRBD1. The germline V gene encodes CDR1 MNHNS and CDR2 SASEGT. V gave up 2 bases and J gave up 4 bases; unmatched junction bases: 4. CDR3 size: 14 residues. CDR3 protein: CASSEHRGGTEAFF. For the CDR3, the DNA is TGTGCCAGCAGTGAACACAGGGGCGGCACTGAAGCTTTCTTT.

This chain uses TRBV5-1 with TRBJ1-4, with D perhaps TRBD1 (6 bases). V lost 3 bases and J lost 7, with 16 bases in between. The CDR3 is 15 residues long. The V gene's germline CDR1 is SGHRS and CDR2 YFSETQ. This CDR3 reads CASSSEGRGGEKLFF. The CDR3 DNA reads TGCGCCAGCAGCTCCGAAGGCAGAGGGGGTGAAAAACTGTTTTTT.

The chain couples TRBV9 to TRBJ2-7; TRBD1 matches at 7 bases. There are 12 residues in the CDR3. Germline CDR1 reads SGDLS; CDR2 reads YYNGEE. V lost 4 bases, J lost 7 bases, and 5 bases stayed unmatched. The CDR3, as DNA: TGTGCCAGCAGCCCACAGGGGAATGAGCAGTACTTC. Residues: CASSPQGNEQYF.

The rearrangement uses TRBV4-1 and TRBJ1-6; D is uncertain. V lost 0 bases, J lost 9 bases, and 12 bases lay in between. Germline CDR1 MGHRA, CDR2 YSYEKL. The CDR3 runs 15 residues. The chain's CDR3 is CASSQDFGVTSPLHF. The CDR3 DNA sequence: TGCGCCAGCAGCCAAGATTTCGGGGTCACTTCACCCCTCCACTTT.

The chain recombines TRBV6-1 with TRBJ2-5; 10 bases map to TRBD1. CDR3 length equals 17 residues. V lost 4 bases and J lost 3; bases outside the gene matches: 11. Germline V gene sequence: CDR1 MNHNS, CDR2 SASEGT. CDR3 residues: CASSGQLPGTGEETQYF. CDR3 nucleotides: TGTGCCAGCAGTGGGCAGCTTCCCGGGACAGGGGAAGAGACCCAGTACTTC.

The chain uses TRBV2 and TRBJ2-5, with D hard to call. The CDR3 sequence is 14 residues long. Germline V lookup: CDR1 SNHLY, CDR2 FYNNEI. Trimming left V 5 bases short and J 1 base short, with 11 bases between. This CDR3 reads CASSSRSGQETQYF. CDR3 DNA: TGTGCCAGCAGTTCCCGGTCAGGCCAAGAGACCCAGTACTTC.

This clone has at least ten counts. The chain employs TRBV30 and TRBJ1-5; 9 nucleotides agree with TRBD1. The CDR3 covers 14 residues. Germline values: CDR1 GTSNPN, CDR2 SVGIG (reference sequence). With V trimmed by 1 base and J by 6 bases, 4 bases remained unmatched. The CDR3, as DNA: TGTGCCTGGAGTGCGCAACAGGGGGCTCAGCCCCAGCATTTT. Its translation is CAWSAQQGAQPQHF.

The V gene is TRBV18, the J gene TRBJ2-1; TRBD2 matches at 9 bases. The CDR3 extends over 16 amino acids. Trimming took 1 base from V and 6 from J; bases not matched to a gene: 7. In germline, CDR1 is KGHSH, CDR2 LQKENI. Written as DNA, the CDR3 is TGTGCCAGCTCACCACTGGGCGGGGGGGATTTCAATGAGCAGTTCTTC. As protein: CASSPLGGGDFNEQFF.

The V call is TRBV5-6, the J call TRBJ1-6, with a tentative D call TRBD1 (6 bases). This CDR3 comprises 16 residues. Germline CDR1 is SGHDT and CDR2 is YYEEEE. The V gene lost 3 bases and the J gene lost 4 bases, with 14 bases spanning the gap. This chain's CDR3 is CASSSTEQGYNSPLHF. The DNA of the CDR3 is TGTGCCAGCAGCTCAACCGAACAGGGATATAATTCACCCCTCCACTTT. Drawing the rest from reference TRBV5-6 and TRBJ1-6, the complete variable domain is DAGVTQSPTHLIKTRGQQVTLRCSPKSGHDTVSWYQQALGQGPQFIFQYYEEEERQRGNFPDRFSGHQFPNYSSELNVNALLLGDSALYLCASSSTEQGYNSPLHFGNGTRLTVT.

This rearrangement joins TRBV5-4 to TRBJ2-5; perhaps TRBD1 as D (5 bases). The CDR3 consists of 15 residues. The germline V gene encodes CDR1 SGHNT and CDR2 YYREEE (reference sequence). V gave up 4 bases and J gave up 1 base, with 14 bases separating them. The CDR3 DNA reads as TGTGCCAGCAGCCCGCTTCAGGGATCCCAAGAGACCCAGTACTTC. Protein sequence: CASSPLQGSQETQYF. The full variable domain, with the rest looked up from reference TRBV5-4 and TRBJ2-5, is ETGVTQSPTHLIKTRGQQVTLRCSSQSGHNTVSWYQQALGQGPQFIFQYYREEENGRGNFPPRFSGLQFPNYSSELNVNALELDDSALYLCASSPLQGSQETQYFGPGTRLLVL.

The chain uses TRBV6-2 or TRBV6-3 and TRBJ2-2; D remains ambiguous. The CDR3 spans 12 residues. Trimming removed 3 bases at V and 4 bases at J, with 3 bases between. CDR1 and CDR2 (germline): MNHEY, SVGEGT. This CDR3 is CASSYITGELFF. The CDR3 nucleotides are TGTGCCAGCAGTTATATCACCGGGGAGCTGTTTTTT.

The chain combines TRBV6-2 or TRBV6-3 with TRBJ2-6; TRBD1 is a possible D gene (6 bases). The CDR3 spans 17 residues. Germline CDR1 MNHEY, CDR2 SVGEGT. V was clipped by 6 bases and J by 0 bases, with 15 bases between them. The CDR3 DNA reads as TGTGCCAGCAGCCGCCTGGGGGCGGGCTCTGGGGCCAACGTCCTGACTTTC. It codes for CASSRLGAGSGANVLTF.

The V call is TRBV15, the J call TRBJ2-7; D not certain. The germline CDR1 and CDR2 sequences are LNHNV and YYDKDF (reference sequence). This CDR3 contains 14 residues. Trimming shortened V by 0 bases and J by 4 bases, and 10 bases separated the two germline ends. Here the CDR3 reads CATSRDPSSYEQYF. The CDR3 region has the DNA TGTGCCACCAGCAGAGACCCGTCGTCGTACGAGCAGTACTTC. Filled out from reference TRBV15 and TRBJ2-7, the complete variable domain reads DAMVIQNPRYQVTQFGKPVTLSCSQTLNHNVMYWYQQKSSQAPKLLFHYYDKDFNNEADTPDNFQSRRPNTSFCFLDIRSPGLGDTAMYLCATSRDPSSYEQYFGPGTRLTVT.